Described below is a single T cell receptor (beta chain) sequence and its context. The germline gives CDR1 SGHNT, CDR2 YENEEA. V shed 4 bases, J shed 4 bases, and the junction held 3 bases outside the gene matches. The CDR3 runs to 13 residues. This table comes from immunoSEQ multiplex PCR, and its TCRdb copy is limited to in-frame clones, with some not included. The sample holds some 79,000 clones, roughly 91% seen once. This entry comes from a study of blood T cell repertoires in COVID-19. Study at large: Researchers got acute and convalescent COVID-19 samples from the United States, Italy and Spain.

This rearrangement joins TRBV11-3 to TRBJ1-1, with TRBD1 matching 7 bases. Material for sequencing was peripheral blood. The sequence was obtained from a man between 65 and 79 years old with active or convalescent COVID-19. Written as DNA, the CDR3 is TGTGCCAGCAGCTCGACAGGGATCACTGAAGCTTTCTTT. It translates to CASSSTGITEAFF.